A selection of T cell receptor beta chains follows, all from one sample in a study of identical twins. TCRdb independently ran MiXCR on the 5' RACE reads; one entry per CDR3 protein. The sample lists hundreds of thousands of distinct CDR3 sequences; roughly 20% were seen once. These sequences were also reported in another study, on T cells expressing NK-cell markers.

The sequencing input was PBMCs. The source of these receptors is a woman aged 18-29 years in good health. Both conserved end residues are part of each CDR3. D genes are given only for firm matches. For some rows the clone size is stated as once, few or many, or as a class when expanded; others skip it.

>15|TRBV7-2|TRBD2|TRBJ2-1|NA
CASSLSLAAYNEQFF
TGTGCCAGCAGCTTAAGTCTAGCGGCCTACAATGAGCAGTTCTTC
>12|TRBV20-1|TRBD2|TRBJ2-1|few
CSPSGNSNEQFF
TGCAGTCCTAGCGGGAACAGCAATGAGCAGTTCTTC
>16|TRBV10-3|NA|TRBJ2-7|NA
CAISEPSDSSRNEQYF
TGTGCCATCAGTGAGCCGTCCGACAGTTCCAGGAACGAGCAGTACTTC
>16|TRBV20-1|TRBD2|TRBJ2-1|NA
CSARVGAGGSYNEQFF
TGCAGTGCTAGAGTGGGGGCGGGGGGCTCCTACAATGAGCAGTTCTTC
>15|TRBV2|NA|TRBJ2-3|NA
CASSGLLVASDTQYF
TGTGCCAGCAGTGGGCTGCTGGTAGCGTCAGATACGCAGTATTTT
>13|TRBV12-3/TRBV12-4|NA|TRBJ2-3|few
CASRDLVVWTQYF
TGTGCCAGCAGGGACTTAGTGGTTTGGACGCAGTATTTT
>14|TRBV20-1|TRBD1|TRBJ1-1|NA
CSARQGGVGTEAFF
TGCAGTGCTAGACAAGGGGGCGTAGGCACTGAAGCTTTCTTT
>15|TRBV27|NA|TRBJ2-1|NA
CASSPGQRGNNEQFF
TGTGCCAGCAGTCCCGGACAGAGAGGCAACAATGAGCAGTTCTTC
>14|TRBV20-1|NA|TRBJ2-1|many
CSAPGTTKYNEQFF
TGCAGTGCCCCCGGGACAACTAAATACAATGAGCAGTTCTTC
>16|TRBV27|NA|TRBJ2-2|few
CASSLITGSVTGELFF
TGTGCCAGCAGTCTAATAACAGGGTCGGTCACCGGGGAGCTGTTTTTT
>15|TRBV20-1|TRBD2|TRBJ2-1|many
CSASRTSGSYNEQFF
TGCAGTGCTAGTAGGACTAGCGGTTCCTACAATGAGCAGTTCTTC
>12|TRBV20-1|NA|TRBJ2-7|once
CSAPGLAYEQYF
TGCAGTGCCCCGGGACTCGCCTACGAGCAGTACTTC
>12|TRBV20-1|NA|TRBJ1-1|NA
CSALGGNTEAFF
TGCAGTGCTTTGGGGGGGAACACTGAAGCTTTCTTT
>16|TRBV4-3|NA|TRBJ2-1|NA
CASSQSAASTYNEQFF
TGCGCCAGCAGCCAATCCGCGGCCAGCACCTACAATGAGCAGTTCTTC
>14|TRBV3-1|NA|TRBJ1-2|few
CASSQDGQGGGYTF
TGTGCCAGCAGCCAAGATGGGCAGGGTGGTGGCTACACCTTC
>15|TRBV12-3/TRBV12-4|NA|TRBJ2-6|NA
CASSPDPLGANVLTF
TGTGCCAGCAGCCCCGACCCCCTTGGGGCCAACGTCCTGACTTTC
>13|TRBV7-9|NA|TRBJ2-5|NA
CATSRPTQETQYF
TGTGCCACTTCGAGGCCTACTCAAGAGACCCAGTACTTC
>14|TRBV5-1|NA|TRBJ2-1|NA
CASRYFGDIDEQFF
TGCGCCAGCAGATACTTCGGGGATATAGATGAGCAGTTCTTC
>17|TRBV4-3|TRBD2|TRBJ2-1|few
CASSQLSGTRGDNEQFF
TGCGCCAGCAGCCAACTTTCCGGGACTAGAGGGGACAATGAGCAGTTCTTC
>13|TRBV20-1|TRBD2|TRBJ2-5|NA
CSAREGAGTTQYF
TGCAGTGCTAGAGAGGGAGCGGGGACGACCCAGTACTTC
>16|TRBV9|NA|TRBJ1-4|NA
CASSSGRGSANEKLFF
TGTGCCAGCAGCTCCGGAAGGGGTAGTGCTAATGAAAAACTGTTTTTT
>13|TRBV6-1|TRBD1|TRBJ1-1|few
CAGRDRANTEAFF
TGTGCCGGAAGAGACAGGGCGAACACTGAAGCTTTCTTT
>16|TRBV12-3/TRBV12-4|TRBD1|TRBJ2-5|NA
CASSLDSGQGQETQYF
TGTGCCAGCAGTTTAGATTCGGGACAGGGACAGGAGACCCAGTACTTC
>16|TRBV15|TRBD2|TRBJ2-1|few
CATSRDLSSGRTEQFF
TGTGCCACCAGCAGAGATCTGAGTAGCGGGAGAACAGAACAGTTCTTC
>14|TRBV4-3|NA|TRBJ2-7|NA
CASSQEAANYEQYF
TGCGCCAGCAGCCAAGAAGCCGCGAACTACGAGCAGTACTTC
>17|TRBV20-1|TRBD1|TRBJ1-1|NA
CSASRLPGQGVSTEAFF
TGCAGTGCTAGCCGTTTGCCGGGACAGGGGGTAAGCACTGAAGCTTTCTTT
>13|TRBV29-1|NA|TRBJ2-3|few
CSVVGAGTDTQYF
TGCAGCGTTGTGGGGGCCGGCACAGATACGCAGTATTTT
>15|TRBV5-6|NA|TRBJ2-3|NA
CASSLVAGVGDTQYF
TGTGCCAGCAGCTTGGTGGCAGGCGTTGGGGATACGCAGTATTTT
>16|TRBV6-1|TRBD2|TRBJ2-2|NA
CASGPQIAGMTGELFF
TGTGCCAGCGGCCCCCAGATAGCGGGTATGACCGGGGAGCTGTTTTTT
>11|TRBV29-1|NA|TRBJ1-1|NA
CSVVEGAEAFF
TGCAGCGTCGTGGAAGGGGCTGAAGCTTTCTTT
>15|TRBV4-2|NA|TRBJ1-4|NA
CASSRHDITNEKLFF
TGTGCCAGCAGCCGTCACGATATAACTAATGAAAAACTGTTTTTT
>13|TRBV20-1|NA|TRBJ2-4|NA
CSAHGTAKNIQYF
TGCAGTGCGCACGGAACAGCCAAAAACATTCAGTACTTC
>16|TRBV20-1|TRBD2|TRBJ2-1|many
CSARVGLAGGKREQFF
TGCAGTGCTAGAGTGGGGCTAGCGGGAGGGAAACGGGAGCAGTTCTTC
>12|TRBV6-5|NA|TRBJ1-2|few
CASSSGADGYTF
TGTGCCAGCAGTTCGGGGGCTGATGGCTACACCTTC
>13|TRBV5-1|NA|TRBJ1-1|few
CASSTLGEAEAFF
TGCGCCAGCAGCACCCTCGGGGAGGCTGAAGCTTTCTTT
>11|TRBV7-8|NA|TRBJ2-7|NA
CASSLGRDTLF
TGTGCCAGCAGCTTAGGGAGGGACACTCTCTTC
>15|TRBV12-3/TRBV12-4|NA|TRBJ1-2|many
CASSLWLGASYGYTF
TGTGCCAGCAGTTTATGGCTGGGGGCCAGCTATGGCTACACCTTC
>14|TRBV5-1|TRBD2|TRBJ2-1|NA
CASYSGGQYNEQFF
TGCGCCAGCTATAGCGGGGGACAGTACAATGAGCAGTTCTTC
>17|TRBV20-1|TRBD2|TRBJ2-1|NA
CSGLTSGRASSYNEQFF
TGCAGTGGCCTGACTAGCGGGAGGGCCAGTTCCTACAATGAGCAGTTCTTC
>15|TRBV7-2|NA|TRBJ2-3|many
CASSLDGGFADTQYF
TGTGCCAGCAGCTTAGATGGAGGTTTCGCAGATACGCAGTATTTT
>16|TRBV10-3|TRBD1|TRBJ2-3|many
CAIRMDRDDIADTQYF
TGTGCCATCAGGATGGACAGGGATGATATCGCAGATACGCAGTATTTT
>12|TRBV20-1|NA|TRBJ1-5|many
CSARGSEQPQHF
TGCAGTGCTAGAGGTTCAGAGCAGCCCCAGCATTTT
>16|TRBV27|TRBD2|TRBJ2-7|few
CASSLVASGRSYEQYF
TGTGCCAGCAGTTTAGTGGCTAGCGGCAGATCCTACGAGCAGTACTTC
>18|TRBV4-3|TRBD2|TRBJ2-7|many
CASSQEASTSGRNYEQYF
TGCGCCAGCAGCCAAGAGGCGTCGACTAGCGGCAGGAACTACGAGCAGTACTTC
>17|TRBV12-3/TRBV12-4|TRBD2|TRBJ2-1|NA
CASSFLWTSGSYNEQFF
TGTGCCAGCAGTTTTCTCTGGACTAGCGGTTCCTACAATGAGCAGTTCTTC
>15|TRBV6-5|NA|TRBJ2-2|NA
CASSYTIRTTGELFF
TGTGCCAGCAGTTACACCATTAGGACAACCGGGGAGCTGTTTTTT
>10|TRBV6-2/TRBV6-3|NA|TRBJ1-5|few
CASGPGPQHF
TGTGCCAGCGGGCCGGGGCCCCAGCATTTT
>12|TRBV20-1|NA|TRBJ1-4|once
CSAGRGNEKLFF
TGCAGTGCCGGTCGAGGCAATGAAAAACTGTTTTTT
>14|TRBV6-1|NA|TRBJ2-1|few
CASSESRVPNEQFF
TGTGCCAGCAGTGAAAGCAGGGTCCCCAATGAGCAGTTCTTC
>12|TRBV20-1|TRBD1|TRBJ1-1|many
CSATRTGTGAFF
TGCAGTGCGACTAGGACCGGGACAGGGGCTTTCTTT
>17|TRBV4-1|NA|TRBJ2-1|NA
CASSQSQGGGLYNEQFF
TGCGCCAGCAGCCAGAGCCAAGGGGGGGGACTATACAATGAGCAGTTCTTC
>13|TRBV6-1|NA|TRBJ2-5|few
CASSPERDSPQYF
TGTGCCAGCAGTCCGGAAAGAGACAGCCCCCAGTACTTC
>16|TRBV9|NA|TRBJ1-4|NA
CASSALGHTTYEKLFF
TGTGCCAGCAGCGCCTTGGGACACACTACGTATGAAAAACTGTTTTTT
>11|TRBV29-1|NA|TRBJ2-1|many
CSAWLGNEQFF
TGCAGCGCCTGGCTAGGCAATGAGCAGTTCTTC
>15|TRBV5-1|NA|TRBJ1-1|NA
CASSYHTGMNTEAFF
TGCGCCAGCAGCTACCACACAGGAATGAACACTGAAGCTTTCTTT